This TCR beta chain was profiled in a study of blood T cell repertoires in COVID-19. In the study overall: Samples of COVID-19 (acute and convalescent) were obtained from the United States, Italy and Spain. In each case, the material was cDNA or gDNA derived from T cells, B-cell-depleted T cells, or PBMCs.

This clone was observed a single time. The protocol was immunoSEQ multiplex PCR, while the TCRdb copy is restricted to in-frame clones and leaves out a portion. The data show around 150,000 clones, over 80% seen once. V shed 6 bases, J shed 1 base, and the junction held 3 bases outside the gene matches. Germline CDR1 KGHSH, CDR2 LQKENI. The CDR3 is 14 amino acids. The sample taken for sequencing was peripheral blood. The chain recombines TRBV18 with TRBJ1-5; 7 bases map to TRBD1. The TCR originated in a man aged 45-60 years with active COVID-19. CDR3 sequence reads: CASSEQGSNQPQHF. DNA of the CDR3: TGTGCCAGCTCGGAACAGGGGAGCAATCAGCCCCAGCATTTT.